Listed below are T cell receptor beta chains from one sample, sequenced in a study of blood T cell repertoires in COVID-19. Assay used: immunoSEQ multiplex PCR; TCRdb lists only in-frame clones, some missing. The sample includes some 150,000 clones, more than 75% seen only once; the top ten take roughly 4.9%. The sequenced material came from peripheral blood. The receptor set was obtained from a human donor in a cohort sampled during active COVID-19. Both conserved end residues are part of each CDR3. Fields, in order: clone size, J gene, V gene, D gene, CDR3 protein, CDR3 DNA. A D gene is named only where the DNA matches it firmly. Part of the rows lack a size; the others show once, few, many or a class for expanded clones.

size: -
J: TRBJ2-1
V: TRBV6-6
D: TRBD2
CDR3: CASSLSGTYNEQFF
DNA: TGTGCCAGCAGTTTGAGCGGGACGTACAATGAGCAGTTCTTC

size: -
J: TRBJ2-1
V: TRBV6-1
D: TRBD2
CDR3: CASSERGGVSEQFF
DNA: TGTGCCAGCAGTGAACGGGGAGGGGTAAGTGAGCAGTTCTTC

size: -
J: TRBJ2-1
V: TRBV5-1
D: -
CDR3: CASSKQVDSYNEQFF
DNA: TGCGCCAGCAGTAAACAGGTAGACTCCTACAATGAGCAGTTCTTC

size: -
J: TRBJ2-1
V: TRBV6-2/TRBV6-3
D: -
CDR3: CASSYGGGIAFF
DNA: TGTGCCAGCAGTTACGGGGGGGGCATTGCGTTCTTC

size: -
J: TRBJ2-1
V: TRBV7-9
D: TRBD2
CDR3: CASTPRTSAHNEQFF
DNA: TGTGCCAGCACCCCAAGGACTAGCGCCCACAATGAGCAGTTCTTC

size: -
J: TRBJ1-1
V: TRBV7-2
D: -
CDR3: CASSLGGRTEAFF
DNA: TGTGCCAGCAGCTTAGGGGGGAGGACTGAAGCTTTCTTT

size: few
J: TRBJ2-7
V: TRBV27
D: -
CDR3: CASSGAGRMGEQYF
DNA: TGTGCCAGCAGCGGGGCAGGGAGGATGGGCGAGCAGTACTTC

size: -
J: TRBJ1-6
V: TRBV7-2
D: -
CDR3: CASNRQNPYNSPLHF
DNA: TGTGCCAGCAACCGACAAAACCCTTATAATTCACCCCTCCACTTT

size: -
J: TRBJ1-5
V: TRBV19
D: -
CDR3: CASTPGQWNQPQHF
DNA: TGTGCCAGTACCCCCGGACAGTGGAATCAGCCCCAGCATTTT

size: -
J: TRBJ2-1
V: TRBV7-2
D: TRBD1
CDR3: CASSFWDRVGNEQFF
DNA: TGTGCCAGCAGCTTTTGGGACAGGGTGGGGAATGAGCAGTTCTTC

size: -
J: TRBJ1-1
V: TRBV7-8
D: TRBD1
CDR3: CASSPYRGNTEAFF
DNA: TGTGCCAGCAGCCCATACAGGGGTAACACTGAAGCTTTCTTT

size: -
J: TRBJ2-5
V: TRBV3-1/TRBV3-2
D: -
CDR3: CASSSTRETQYF
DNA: TGTGCCAGCAGCTCGACTAGGGAGACCCAGTACTTC

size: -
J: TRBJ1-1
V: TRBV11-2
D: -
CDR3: CASSLGLMNTEAFF
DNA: TGTGCCAGCAGCTTGGGACTTATGAACACTGAAGCTTTCTTT

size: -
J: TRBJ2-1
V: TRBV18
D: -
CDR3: CASSPRSVFGEQFF
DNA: TGTGCCAGCTCACCACGTTCCGTTTTCGGTGAGCAGTTCTTC

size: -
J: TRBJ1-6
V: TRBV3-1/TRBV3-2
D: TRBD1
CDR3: CASSIRGQGFNSPLHF
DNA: TGTGCCAGCAGTATTCGGGGACAGGGGTTTAATTCACCCCTCCACTTT

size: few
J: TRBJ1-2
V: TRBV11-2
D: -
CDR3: CASRGPPGGYTF
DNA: TGTGCCAGCCGTGGCCCCCCTGGTGGCTACACCTTC

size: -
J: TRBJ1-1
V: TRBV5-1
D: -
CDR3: CASSLVLTGGTEAFF
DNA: TGCGCCAGCAGCTTGGTATTAACAGGTGGCACTGAAGCTTTCTTT

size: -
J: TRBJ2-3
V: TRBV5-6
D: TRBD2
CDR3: CASSSGTSGVPGDTQYF
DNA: TGTGCCAGCAGCTCCGGGACTAGCGGGGTTCCGGGGGATACGCAGTATTTT

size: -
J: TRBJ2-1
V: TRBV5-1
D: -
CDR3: CASSLQGFDNEQFF
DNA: TGCGCCAGCAGCTTGCAGGGGTTTGACAATGAGCAGTTCTTC

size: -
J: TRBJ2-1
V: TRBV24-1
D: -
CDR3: CATSDSSFHNEQFF
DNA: TGTGCCACCAGTGATTCTAGCTTCCACAATGAGCAGTTCTTC

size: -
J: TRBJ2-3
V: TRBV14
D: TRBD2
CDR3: CASSPSGTSGAAYTQYF
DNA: TGTGCCAGCAGCCCATCCGGGACTAGCGGGGCCGCCTATACGCAGTATTTT

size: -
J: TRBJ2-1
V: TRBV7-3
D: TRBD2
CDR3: CASSLKLAGDNEQFF
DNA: TGTGCCAGCAGCTTAAAACTAGCGGGAGACAATGAGCAGTTCTTC

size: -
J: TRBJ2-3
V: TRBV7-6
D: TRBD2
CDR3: CASSLAPGGAYTDTQYF
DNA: TGTGCCAGCAGCTTAGCTCCGGGGGGGGCCTACACAGATACGCAGTATTTT

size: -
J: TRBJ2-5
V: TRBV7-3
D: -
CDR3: CASNKRVKQETQYF
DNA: TGTGCCAGCAACAAGCGGGTAAAACAAGAGACCCAGTACTTC

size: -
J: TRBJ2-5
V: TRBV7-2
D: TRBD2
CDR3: CASSRGPSGGASETQYF
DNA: TGTGCCAGCAGCAGAGGACCTAGCGGGGGGGCCTCAGAGACCCAGTACTTC

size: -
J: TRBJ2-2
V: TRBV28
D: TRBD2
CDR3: CASTPGAGKSKTGELFF
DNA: TGTGCCAGCACCCCGGGAGCGGGGAAGAGCAAAACCGGGGAGCTGTTTTTT

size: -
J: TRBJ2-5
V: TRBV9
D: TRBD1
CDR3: CASSPPGTGPQETQYF
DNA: TGTGCCAGCAGCCCCCCCGGGACAGGCCCCCAAGAGACCCAGTACTTC

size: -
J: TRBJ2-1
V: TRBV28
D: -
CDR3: CAIRSGGGHNEQFF
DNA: TGTGCCATCCGGTCTGGGGGCGGCCACAATGAGCAGTTCTTC

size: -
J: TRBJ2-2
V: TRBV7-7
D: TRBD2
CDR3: CASSQVAAGGGNTGELFF
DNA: TGTGCTAGCAGCCAGGTGGCCGCGGGGGGCGGTAACACCGGGGAGCTGTTTTTT

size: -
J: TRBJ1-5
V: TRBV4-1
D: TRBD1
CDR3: CASSQGLQGGQPQHF
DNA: TGCGCCAGCAGCCAAGGATTACAGGGGGGTCAGCCCCAGCATTTT

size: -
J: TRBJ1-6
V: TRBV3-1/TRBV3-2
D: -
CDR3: CASSQTYNSPLHF
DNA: TGTGCCAGCAGCCAGACTTATAATTCACCCCTCCACTTT

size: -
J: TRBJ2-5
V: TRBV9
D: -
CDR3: CASNRAAGEKETQYF
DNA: TGTGCCAGCAACCGAGCGGCAGGGGAGAAAGAGACCCAGTACTTC

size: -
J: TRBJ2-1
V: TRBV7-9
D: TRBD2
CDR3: CASSPGLADNEQFF
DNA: TGTGCCAGCAGCCCTGGACTAGCTGACAATGAGCAGTTCTTC

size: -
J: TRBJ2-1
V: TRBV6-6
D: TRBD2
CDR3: CASSRTSGRAPYNEQFF
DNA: TGTGCCAGCAGTCGGACTAGCGGGAGGGCCCCCTACAATGAGCAGTTCTTC

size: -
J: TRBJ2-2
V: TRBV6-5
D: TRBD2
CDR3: CASEAGGQGGELFF
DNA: TGTGCCAGCGAAGCGGGGGGGCAAGGCGGGGAGCTGTTTTTT